This record looks at one T cell receptor (beta chain) sequence and its context. Treatment described: PENTA 11 planned treatment interruption arm or continuous ART arm. Naive CD4+ CD45RA+ CD45RO- T cells were FACS-sorted from thawed PBMCs. The sample comes from a study of HIV-infected children after antiretroviral therapy interruption. On the study more broadly: Most participating children were previously exposed to EBV and CMV.

A 3' RACE protocol on RNA, with unique molecular identifiers, produced the TCR library. TCRdb independently ran MiXCR on the 3' RACE reads; one entry per CDR3 protein. The sample consists of about 89,000 distinct CDR3 sequences, 6.9% of them appearing once. The clonotype originates from a pool of human donors with HIV. The sequences come from CD45RA+ CD4+ T cells from PBMCs, pooled from several time points, collected from a donor given antiretroviral therapy, either interrupted or continuous. The sample's subset: naive CD4+ CD45RA+ CD45RO- T cells.

The CDR3 here is CASSTRTGPNTGELFF. The CDR3 nucleotides read TGCGCCAGCAGCACCCGGACAGGGCCCAACACCGGGGAGCTGTTTTTT. The chain carries TRBV4-1 and TRBJ2-2, with 8 bases aligning to TRBD1. CDR1 is MGHRA and CDR2 is YSYEKL in the germline V gene. The V segment lost 5 bases and the J segment 2 bases; nucleotides outside the gene matches: 7. The CDR3 is 16 amino acids.